These T cell receptor beta chains were read from a single sample in a study of CD8+ T cells in alopecia areata. Clones were read by immunoSEQ multiplex PCR, and TCRdb kept only the in-frame ones, dropping some. Seen here are 200,000 to 250,000 clones, less than 75% observed once, and the top ten hold more than 1.5%. The sample was CD4+ T cells sorted from blood, taken at week 4, from a patient treated with tofacitinib. The receptors come from a human donor with alopecia areata. Both conserved end residues are part of each CDR3. A D gene is named only where the DNA matches it firmly. The size of a clone is reported for some rows only, either as once, few or many, or as a class for expanded clones.

cdr3_aa clone_size v_call d_call j_call
CAWSVTGPGNGYTF - TRBV30 - TRBJ1-2
CASSVKGAGEQYF - TRBV2 TRBD1 TRBJ2-7
CASGLDHSREQFF many TRBV12-5 - TRBJ2-1
CSVEVRGRAEQYF - TRBV29-1 TRBD2 TRBJ2-7
CASSPSGTPGPEKLFF - TRBV5-1 - TRBJ1-4
CASGGLADGYTF - TRBV10-2 - TRBJ1-2
CSVRERADTGELFF few TRBV29-1 - TRBJ2-2
CASSFRGDEKLFF few TRBV7-8 - TRBJ1-4
CASSDLGLSGDNQPQHF few TRBV2 - TRBJ1-5
CASSQDLAGGGRKLFF few TRBV4-3 - TRBJ1-4
CSAQSNEQFF - TRBV20-1 - TRBJ2-1
CASSIDPSPLHF - TRBV7-2 - TRBJ1-6
CSVGPTNEKLFF - TRBV29-1 - TRBJ1-4
CASSVRGAVTF - TRBV9 - TRBJ1-2
CSVRGDLTYEQYF - TRBV29-1 TRBD2 TRBJ2-7
CSVEAANTGELFF - TRBV29-1 - TRBJ2-2